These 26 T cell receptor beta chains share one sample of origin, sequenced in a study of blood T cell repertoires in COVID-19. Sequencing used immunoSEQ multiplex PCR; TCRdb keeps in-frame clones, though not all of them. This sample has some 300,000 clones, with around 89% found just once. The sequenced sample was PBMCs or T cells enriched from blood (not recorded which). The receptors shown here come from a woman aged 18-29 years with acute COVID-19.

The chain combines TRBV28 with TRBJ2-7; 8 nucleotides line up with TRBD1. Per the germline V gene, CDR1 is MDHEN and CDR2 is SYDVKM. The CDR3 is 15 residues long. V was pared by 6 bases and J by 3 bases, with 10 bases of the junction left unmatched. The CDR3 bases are TGTGCCAGCAGCACCCCCGGGGACAGGAGCTACGAGCAGTACTTC. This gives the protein CASSTPGDRSYEQYF.

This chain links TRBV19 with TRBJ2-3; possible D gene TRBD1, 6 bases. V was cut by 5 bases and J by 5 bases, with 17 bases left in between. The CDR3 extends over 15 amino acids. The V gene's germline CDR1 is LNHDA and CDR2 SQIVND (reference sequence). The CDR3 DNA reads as TGTGCCAGTAGTTGGGGGCGGACCTATGGAGATACGCAGTATTTT. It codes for CASSWGRTYGDTQYF.

For the CDR3, the DNA is TGTGCCAGCAGTTTAGGTAGTCCCTACGAGCAGTACTTC. As protein: CASSLGSPYEQYF. The rearrangement joins TRBV12-3 or TRBV12-4 to TRBJ2-7; no firm D call. V gave up 1 base and J gave up 2 bases, with 6 bases separating them. The CDR3 contains 13 residues.

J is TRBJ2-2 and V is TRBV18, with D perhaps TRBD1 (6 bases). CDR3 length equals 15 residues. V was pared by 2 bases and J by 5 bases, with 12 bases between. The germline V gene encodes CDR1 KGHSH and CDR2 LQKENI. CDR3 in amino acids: CASSPTPGATGELFF. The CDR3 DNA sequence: TGTGCCAGCTCACCAACTCCAGGGGCGACCGGGGAGCTGTTTTTT.

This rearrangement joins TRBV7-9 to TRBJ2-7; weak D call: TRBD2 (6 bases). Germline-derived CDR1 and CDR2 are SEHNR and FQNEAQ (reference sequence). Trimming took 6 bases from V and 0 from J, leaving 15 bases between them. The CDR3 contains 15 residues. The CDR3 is CASRMEGSGSYEQYF. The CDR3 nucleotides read TGTGCCAGCAGAATGGAGGGGTCGGGCTCCTACGAGCAGTACTTC.

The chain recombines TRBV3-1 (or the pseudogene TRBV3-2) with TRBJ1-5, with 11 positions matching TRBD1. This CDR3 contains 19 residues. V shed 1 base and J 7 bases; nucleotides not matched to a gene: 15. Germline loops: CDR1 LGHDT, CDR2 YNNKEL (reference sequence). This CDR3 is CASSQGIRDRGESKQPQHF. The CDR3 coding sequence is TGTGCCAGCAGCCAAGGCATCCGGGACAGGGGGGAGTCGAAACAGCCCCAGCATTTT.

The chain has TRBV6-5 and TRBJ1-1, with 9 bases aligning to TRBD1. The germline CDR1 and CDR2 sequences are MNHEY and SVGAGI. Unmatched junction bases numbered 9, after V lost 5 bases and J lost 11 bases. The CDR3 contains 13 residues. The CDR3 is CASSPNRGLLAFF. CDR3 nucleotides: TGTGCCAGCAGTCCTAACAGGGGGCTGCTCGCTTTCTTT.

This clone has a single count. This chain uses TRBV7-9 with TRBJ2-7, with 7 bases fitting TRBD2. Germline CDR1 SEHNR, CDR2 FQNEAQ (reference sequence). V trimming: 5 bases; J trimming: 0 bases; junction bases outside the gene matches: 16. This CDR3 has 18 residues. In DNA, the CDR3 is TGTGCCAGCAGCCCGTCGTATAGCGGGTCTTTTAGCTCCTACGAGCAGTACTTC. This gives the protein CASSPSYSGSFSSYEQYF. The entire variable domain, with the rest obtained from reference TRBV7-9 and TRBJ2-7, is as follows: DTGVSQNPRHKITKRGQNVTFRCDPISEHNRLYWYRQTLGQGPEFLTYFQNEAQLEKSRLLSDRFSAERPKGSFSTLEIQRTEQGDSAMYLCASSPSYSGSFSSYEQYFGPGTRLTVT.

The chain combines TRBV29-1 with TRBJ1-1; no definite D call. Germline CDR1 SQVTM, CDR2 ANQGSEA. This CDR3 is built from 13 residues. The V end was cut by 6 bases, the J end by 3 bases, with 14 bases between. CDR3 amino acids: CSVHLRMDTEAFF. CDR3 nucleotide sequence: TGCAGCGTGCACCTGCGAATGGACACTGAAGCTTTCTTT. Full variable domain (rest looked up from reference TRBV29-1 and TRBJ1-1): SAVISQKPSRDICQRGTSLTIQCQVDSQVTMMFWYRQQPGQSLTLIATANQGSEATYESGFVIDKFPISRPNLTFSTLTVSNMSPEDSSIYLCSVHLRMDTEAFFGQGTRLTVV.

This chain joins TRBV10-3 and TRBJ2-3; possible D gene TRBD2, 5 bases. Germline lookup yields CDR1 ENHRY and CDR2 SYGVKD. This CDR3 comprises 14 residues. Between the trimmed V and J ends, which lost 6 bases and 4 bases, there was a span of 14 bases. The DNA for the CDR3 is TGTGCCATCAGGTCCGGACTCGCGGCAGATACGCAGTATTTT. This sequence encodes CAIRSGLAADTQYF.

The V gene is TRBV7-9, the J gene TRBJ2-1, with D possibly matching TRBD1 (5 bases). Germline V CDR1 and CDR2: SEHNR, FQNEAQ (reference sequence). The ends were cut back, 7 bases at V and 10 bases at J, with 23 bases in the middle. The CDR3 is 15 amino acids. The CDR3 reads CASTPEVRVNLEQFF. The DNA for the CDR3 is TGTGCCAGCACCCCTGAGGTCAGGGTGAACTTGGAGCAGTTCTTC. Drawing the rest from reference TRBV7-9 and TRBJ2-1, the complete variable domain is DTGVSQNPRHKITKRGQNVTFRCDPISEHNRLYWYRQTLGQGPEFLTYFQNEAQLEKSRLLSDRFSAERPKGSFSTLEIQRTEQGDSAMYLCASTPEVRVNLEQFFGPGTRLTVL.

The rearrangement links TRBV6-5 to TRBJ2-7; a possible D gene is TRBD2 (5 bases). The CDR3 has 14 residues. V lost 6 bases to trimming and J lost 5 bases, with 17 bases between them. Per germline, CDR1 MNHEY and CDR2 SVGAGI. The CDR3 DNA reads TGTGCCAGCAGGGCCTCTGGGAGCGAGCACGAGCAGTACTTC. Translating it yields CASRASGSEHEQYF.

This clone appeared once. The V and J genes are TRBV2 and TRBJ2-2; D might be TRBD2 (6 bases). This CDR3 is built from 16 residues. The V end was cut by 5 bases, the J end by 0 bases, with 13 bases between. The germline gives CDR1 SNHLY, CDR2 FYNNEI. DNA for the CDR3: TGTGCCAGCAGTTTCCCGGGACTGGCGAACACCGGGGAGCTGTTTTTT. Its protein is CASSFPGLANTGELFF.

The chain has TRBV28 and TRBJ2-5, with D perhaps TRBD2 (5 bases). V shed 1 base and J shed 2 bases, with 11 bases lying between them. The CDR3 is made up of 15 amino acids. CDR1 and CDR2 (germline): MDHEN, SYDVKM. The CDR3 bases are TGTGCCAGCAGTTTATCCTCGGACTTGCAAGAGACCCAGTACTTC. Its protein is CASSLSSDLQETQYF.

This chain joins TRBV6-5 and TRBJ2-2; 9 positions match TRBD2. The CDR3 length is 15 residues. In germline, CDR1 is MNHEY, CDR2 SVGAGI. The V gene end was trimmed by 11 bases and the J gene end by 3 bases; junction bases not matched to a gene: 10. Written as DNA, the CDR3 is TGTGCCTGTAAACCGGGACTAGCTCACACCGGGGAGCTGTTTTTT. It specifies CACKPGLAHTGELFF.

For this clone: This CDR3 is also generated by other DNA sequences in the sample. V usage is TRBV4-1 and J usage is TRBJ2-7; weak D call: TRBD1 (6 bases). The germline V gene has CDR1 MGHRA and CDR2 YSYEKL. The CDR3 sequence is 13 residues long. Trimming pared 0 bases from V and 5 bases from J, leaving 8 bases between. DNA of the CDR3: TGCGCCAGCAGCCAAGACAGGGGAGACGAGCAGTACTTC. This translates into CASSQDRGDEQYF.

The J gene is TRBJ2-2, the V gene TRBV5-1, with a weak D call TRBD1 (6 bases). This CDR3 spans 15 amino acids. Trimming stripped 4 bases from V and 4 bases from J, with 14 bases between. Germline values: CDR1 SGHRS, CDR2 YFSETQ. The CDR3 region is CASSQGQTVTGELFF. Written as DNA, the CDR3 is TGCGCCAGCAGCCAGGGGCAGACAGTCACCGGGGAGCTGTTTTTT.

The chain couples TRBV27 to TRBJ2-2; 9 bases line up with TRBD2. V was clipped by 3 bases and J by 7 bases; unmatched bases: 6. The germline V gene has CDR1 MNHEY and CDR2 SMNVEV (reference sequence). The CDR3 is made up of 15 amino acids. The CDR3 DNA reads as TGTGCCAGCAGTTTTCTAGCGGGGTCGGGCGGGGAGCTGTTTTTT. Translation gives CASSFLAGSGGELFF.

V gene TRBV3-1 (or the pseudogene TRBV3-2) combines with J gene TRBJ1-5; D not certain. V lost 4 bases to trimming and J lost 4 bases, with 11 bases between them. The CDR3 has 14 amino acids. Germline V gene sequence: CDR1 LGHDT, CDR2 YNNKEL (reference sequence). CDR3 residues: CASSPTRWNQPQHF. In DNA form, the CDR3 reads TGTGCCAGCAGCCCTACCCGGTGGAATCAGCCCCAGCATTTT.

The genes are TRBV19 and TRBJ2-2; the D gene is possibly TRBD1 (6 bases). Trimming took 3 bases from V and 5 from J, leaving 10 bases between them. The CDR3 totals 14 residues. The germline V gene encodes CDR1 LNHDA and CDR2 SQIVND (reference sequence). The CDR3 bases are TGTGCCAGTAGTATGTACAGGGAAACCGGGGAGCTGTTTTTT. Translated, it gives CASSMYRETGELFF.

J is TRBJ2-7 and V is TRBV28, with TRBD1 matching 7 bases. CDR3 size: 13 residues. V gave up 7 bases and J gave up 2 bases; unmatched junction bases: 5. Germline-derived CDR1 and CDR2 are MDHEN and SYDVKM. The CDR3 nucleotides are TGTGCCAGCACCCGACAGGGCCCCTACGAGCAGTACTTC. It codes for CASTRQGPYEQYF.

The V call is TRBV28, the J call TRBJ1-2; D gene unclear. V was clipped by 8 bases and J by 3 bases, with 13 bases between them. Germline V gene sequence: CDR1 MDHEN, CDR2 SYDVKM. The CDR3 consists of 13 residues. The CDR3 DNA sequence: TGTGCCAGCGCGGGGAACAGTTACTATGGCTACACCTTC. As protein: CASAGNSYYGYTF.

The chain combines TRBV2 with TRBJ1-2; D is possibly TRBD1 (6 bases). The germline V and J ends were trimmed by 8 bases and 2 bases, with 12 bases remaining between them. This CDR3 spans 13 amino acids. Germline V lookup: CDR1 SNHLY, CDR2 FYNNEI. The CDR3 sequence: CASRGGRNYGYTF. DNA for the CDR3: TGTGCCAGCCGGGGGGGGCGGAACTATGGCTACACCTTC.

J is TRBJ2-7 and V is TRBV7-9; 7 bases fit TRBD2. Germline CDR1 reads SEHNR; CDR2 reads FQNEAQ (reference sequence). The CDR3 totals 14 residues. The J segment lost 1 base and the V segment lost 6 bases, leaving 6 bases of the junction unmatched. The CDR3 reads CASRQAGSSYEQYF. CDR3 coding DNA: TGTGCCAGCAGGCAAGCGGGATCTTCCTACGAGCAGTACTTC.

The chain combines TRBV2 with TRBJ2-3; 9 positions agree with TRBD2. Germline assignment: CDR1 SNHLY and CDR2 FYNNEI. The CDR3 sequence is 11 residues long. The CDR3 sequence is CGLADTDTQYF. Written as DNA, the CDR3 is TGTGGACTAGCGGACACAGATACGCAGTATTTT.

The CDR3 here is CASSLNTYRVRATNEKLFF. In nucleotides, the CDR3 is TGTGCCAGCAGCTTAAATACCTACCGGGTGCGGGCAACTAATGAAAAACTGTTTTTT. The V call is TRBV11-3, the J call TRBJ1-4, with D unresolved. In germline, CDR1 is SGHNT, CDR2 YENEEA. The V and J ends lost 2 bases and 0 bases respectively, with 19 bases between them. This CDR3 has 19 residues.